In its sample, the clone carrying this T cell receptor (beta chain) was seen many times. Its antigen is currently unknown. The sample belongs to a study of identical twins. This CDR3 is 15 amino acids long. Trimming left V 3 bases short and J 1 base short, with 15 bases between. Germline V gene data show CDR1 as DFQATT and CDR2 as SNEGSKA (reference sequence). Overall study results and limits: In cord blood, abundant beta clonotypes had fewer insertions; memory showed no trend. Among beta out-of-frame sequences, excess sharing between twins appeared weaker.

Through template switching, a universal primer site was introduced, and the cDNA contained unique molecular identifiers. TCRdb analysed the 5' RACE reads with MiXCR anew, one entry per CDR3 protein. The sample yields a few hundred thousand distinct CDR3 sequences, roughly 9.5% seen once. Healthy Caucasians were all of the donors. The data also belong to a second study, concerning yellow fever vaccine responses in identical twins.

Material for sequencing was PBMCs. This sequence originates from a woman aged 18-29 years in good health. The genes are TRBV20-1 and TRBJ1-1; D is unclear. This chain's CDR3 is CSARGLRRENTEAFF. The CDR3 DNA sequence: TGCAGTGCTAGGGGCCTCCGGAGGGAGAACACTGAAGCTTTCTTT.